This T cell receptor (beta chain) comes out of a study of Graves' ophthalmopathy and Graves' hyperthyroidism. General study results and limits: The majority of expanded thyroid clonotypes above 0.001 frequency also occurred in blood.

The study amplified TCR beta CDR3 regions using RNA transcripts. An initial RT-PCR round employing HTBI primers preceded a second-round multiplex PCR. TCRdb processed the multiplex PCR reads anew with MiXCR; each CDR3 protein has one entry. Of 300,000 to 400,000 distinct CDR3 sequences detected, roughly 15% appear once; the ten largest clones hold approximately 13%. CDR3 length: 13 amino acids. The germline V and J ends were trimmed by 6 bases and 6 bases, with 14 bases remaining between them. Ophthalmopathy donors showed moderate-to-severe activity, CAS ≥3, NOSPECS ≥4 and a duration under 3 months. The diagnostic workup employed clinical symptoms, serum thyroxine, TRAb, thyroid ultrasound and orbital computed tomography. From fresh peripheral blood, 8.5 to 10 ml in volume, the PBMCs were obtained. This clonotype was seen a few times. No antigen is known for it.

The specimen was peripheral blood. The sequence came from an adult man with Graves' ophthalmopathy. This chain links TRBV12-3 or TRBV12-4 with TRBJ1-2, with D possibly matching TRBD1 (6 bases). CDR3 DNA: TGTGCCAGCAGCAGAACAGGGTTGGATGGCTACACCTTC. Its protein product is CASSRTGLDGYTF.